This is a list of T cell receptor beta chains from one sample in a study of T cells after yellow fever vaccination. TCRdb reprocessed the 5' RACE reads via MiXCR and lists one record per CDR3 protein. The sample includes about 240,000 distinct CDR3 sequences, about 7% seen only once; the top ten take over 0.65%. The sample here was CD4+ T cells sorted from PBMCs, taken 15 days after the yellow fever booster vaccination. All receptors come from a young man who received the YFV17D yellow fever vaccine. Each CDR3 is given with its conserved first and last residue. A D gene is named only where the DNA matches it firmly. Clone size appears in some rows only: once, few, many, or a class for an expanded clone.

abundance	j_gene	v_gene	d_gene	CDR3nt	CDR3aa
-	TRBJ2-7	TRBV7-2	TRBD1	TGTGCCAGCAGCCCCAGAGCAGGGGGCGGCGAGCAGTACTTC	CASSPRAGGGEQYF
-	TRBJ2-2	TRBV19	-	TGTGCCAGTATTCACCCAAACACCGGGGAGCTGTTTTTT	CASIHPNTGELFF
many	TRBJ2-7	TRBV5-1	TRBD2	TGCGCCAGCAGCGATGTAGCGGGGTCCTACGAGCAGTACTTC	CASSDVAGSYEQYF
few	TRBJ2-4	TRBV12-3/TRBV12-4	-	TGTGCCAGCAGTGCACAGGTAAACATTCAGTACTTC	CASSAQVNIQYF
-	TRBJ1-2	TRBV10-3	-	TGTGCCATCAGTGAGTCGACTCAGTTTGAAAGGAACTATGGCTACACCTTC	CAISESTQFERNYGYTF
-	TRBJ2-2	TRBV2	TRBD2	TGTGCCAGCAGTTTTGGGACTAGCGATCCAGGGGAGCTGTTTTTT	CASSFGTSDPGELFF
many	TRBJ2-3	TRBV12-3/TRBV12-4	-	TGTGCCAGCAGTCGGGGGGCCCTAGATACGCAGTATTTT	CASSRGALDTQYF
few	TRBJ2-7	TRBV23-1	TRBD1	TGCGCCAGCAGTCGTCCTTGGGACAGCCCCTACGAGCAGTACTTC	CASSRPWDSPYEQYF
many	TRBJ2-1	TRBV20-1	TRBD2	TGCAGTGCAGTAGCGGGAGGGTTCCCCTACAATGAGCAGTTCTTC	CSAVAGGFPYNEQFF
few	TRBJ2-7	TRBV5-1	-	TGCGCCAGCAGCCGAGAATTCGGGCCACGCTCCGAGCAGTACTTC	CASSREFGPRSEQYF
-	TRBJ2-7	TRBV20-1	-	TGCAGTGCCCCCAACCCCCCCGAGCAGTACTTC	CSAPNPPEQYF
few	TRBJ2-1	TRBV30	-	TGTGCCTGGAACGGGCGAGTCGGAAGTTACAATGAGCAGTTCTTC	CAWNGRVGSYNEQFF
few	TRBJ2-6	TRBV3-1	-	TGTGCCAGCAGCCAAGCTCTGCCCTCTGGGGCCAACGTCCTGACTTTC	CASSQALPSGANVLTF
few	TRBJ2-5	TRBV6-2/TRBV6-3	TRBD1	TGTGCCAGCAGTTGGTCGGACAGGGACCAAGAGACCCAGTACTTC	CASSWSDRDQETQYF
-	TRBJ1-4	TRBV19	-	TGTGCCAGTAGTTCCTGGCCAACCACAACTAATGAAAAACTGTTTTTT	CASSSWPTTTNEKLFF
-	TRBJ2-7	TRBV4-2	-	TGTGCCAGCAGCCAAGGCCAGGGGAACTACGAGCAGTACTTC	CASSQGQGNYEQYF
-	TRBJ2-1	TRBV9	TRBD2	TGTGCCAGCAGCGTAGCTGGCGGGAGCTACAATGAGCAGTTCTTC	CASSVAGGSYNEQFF
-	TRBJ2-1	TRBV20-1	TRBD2	TGCAGTGCTAGTGTCCAGCGGGGGTACAATGAGCAGTTCTTC	CSASVQRGYNEQFF
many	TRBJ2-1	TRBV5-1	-	TGCGCCAGCAGCTTGGCAATGCGGAATGAGCAGTTCTTC	CASSLAMRNEQFF
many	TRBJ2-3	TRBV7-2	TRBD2	TGTGCCAGCAGCTTGCCTAGCGGGAAAGGGGCGGATACGCAGTATTTT	CASSLPSGKGADTQYF
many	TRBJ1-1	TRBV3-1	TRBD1	TGTGCCAGCAGCCAACATGACAGGGCGACTGAAGCTTTCTTT	CASSQHDRATEAFF
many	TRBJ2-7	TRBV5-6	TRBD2	TGTGCCAGCAGCCCCGGACTAGCGGGAGCCGAGCAGTACTTC	CASSPGLAGAEQYF
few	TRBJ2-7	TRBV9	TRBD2	TGTGCCAGCAGCGTAGGACCCGGGACTAGCGCTTACGAGCAGTACTTC	CASSVGPGTSAYEQYF
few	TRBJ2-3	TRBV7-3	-	TGTGCCAGCAGCTTACAACCGGGACCGGGGAATACGCAGTATTTT	CASSLQPGPGNTQYF